This TCR beta chain was obtained from a study of beta chain features in type 1 diabetes. The study reverse transcribed the entire isolated RNA, so it sequenced expressed TCRB transcripts. Approximately 3.5 million reads per sample were averaged for naive, central memory and regulatory samples. Sequencing used immunoSEQ multiplex PCR; TCRdb keeps in-frame clones, though not all of them. This table holds approximately 200,000 clones, 9% to 10% found once. Germline V CDR1 and CDR2: SGDLS, YYNGEE. V was cut by 0 bases and J by 0 bases, with 8 bases left in between. The length of the CDR3 is 15 residues. The study's findings and limits: Over-representation of high TCR-expressing cells was a possible consequence of cDNA sequencing. PCR, the amplification step, might favor shorter templates, equally in patients and controls.

Comments on this clone: What it binds is not known.

The rearrangement joins TRBV9 to TRBJ2-3; D gene ambiguous. This receptor was obtained from a woman under 30 in good health. Source material: naive CD4+ T cells from blood. The CDR3 region has the DNA TGTGCCAGCAGCGTAGCTACCGGGAGCACAGATACGCAGTATTTT. Amino acid sequence: CASSVATGSTDTQYF.